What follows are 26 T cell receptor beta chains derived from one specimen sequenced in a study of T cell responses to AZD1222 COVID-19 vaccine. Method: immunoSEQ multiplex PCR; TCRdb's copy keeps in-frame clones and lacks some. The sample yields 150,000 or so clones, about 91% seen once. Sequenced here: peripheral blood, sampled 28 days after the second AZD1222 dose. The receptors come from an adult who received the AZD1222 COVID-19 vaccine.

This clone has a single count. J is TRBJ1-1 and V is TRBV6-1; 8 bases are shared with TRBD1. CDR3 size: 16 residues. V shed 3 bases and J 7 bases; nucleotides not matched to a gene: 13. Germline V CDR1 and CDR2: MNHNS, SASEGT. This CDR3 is CASSDQGAFVGFEAFF. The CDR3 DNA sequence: TGTGCCAGCAGTGACCAGGGGGCTTTTGTTGGCTTTGAAGCTTTCTTT.

CDR3 coding DNA: TGCGCCAGCAGCCAAGATCGTACCGGCTGGGATGGCGGAGCTTTCTTT. As protein: CASSQDRTGWDGGAFF. This chain links TRBV4-3 with TRBJ1-1; D remains ambiguous. CDR3 length equals 16 residues. The V gene lost 0 bases and the J gene lost 10 bases, with 21 bases spanning the gap. Looked up from germline, CDR1 is LGHNA and CDR2 is YSLEER.

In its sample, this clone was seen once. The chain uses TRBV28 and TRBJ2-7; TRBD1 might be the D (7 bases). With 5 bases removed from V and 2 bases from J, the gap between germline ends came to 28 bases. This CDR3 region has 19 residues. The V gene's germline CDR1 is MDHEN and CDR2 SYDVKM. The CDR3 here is CASSPLALATGEVPYEQYF. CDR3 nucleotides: TGTGCCAGCAGTCCACTAGCCCTCGCAACAGGGGAGGTCCCCTACGAGCAGTACTTC.

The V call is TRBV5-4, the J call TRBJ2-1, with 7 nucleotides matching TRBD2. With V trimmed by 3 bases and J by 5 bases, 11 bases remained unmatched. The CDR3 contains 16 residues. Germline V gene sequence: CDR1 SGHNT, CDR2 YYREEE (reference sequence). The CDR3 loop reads CASSSSRGSDDNEQFF. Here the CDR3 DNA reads TGTGCCAGCAGCTCCAGTCGCGGGAGCGATGACAATGAGCAGTTCTTC.

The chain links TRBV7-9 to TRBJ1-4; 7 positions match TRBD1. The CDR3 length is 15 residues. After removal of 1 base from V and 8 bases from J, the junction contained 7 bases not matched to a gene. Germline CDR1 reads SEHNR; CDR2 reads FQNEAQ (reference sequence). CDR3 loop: CASSLGEGAREKLFF. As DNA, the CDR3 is TGTGCCAGCAGCTTAGGAGAGGGGGCGCGAGAAAAACTGTTTTTT.

In nucleotides, the CDR3 is TGTGCCAGCACCTCACAGGGAGGGGTCTATGGCTACACCTTC. This codes for CASTSQGGVYGYTF. The chain combines TRBV2 with TRBJ1-2, with TRBD1 as a possible D gene (6 bases). This CDR3 comprises 14 residues. The V end lost 7 bases, the J end lost 4 bases, and 16 bases lay between the germline ends. CDR1 is SNHLY, CDR2 FYNNEI, per germline.

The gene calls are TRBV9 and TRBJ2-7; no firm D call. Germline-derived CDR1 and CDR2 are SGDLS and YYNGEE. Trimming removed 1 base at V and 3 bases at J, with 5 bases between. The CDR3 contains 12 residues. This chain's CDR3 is CASSVIFYEQYF. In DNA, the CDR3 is TGTGCCAGCAGCGTAATCTTCTACGAGCAGTACTTC.

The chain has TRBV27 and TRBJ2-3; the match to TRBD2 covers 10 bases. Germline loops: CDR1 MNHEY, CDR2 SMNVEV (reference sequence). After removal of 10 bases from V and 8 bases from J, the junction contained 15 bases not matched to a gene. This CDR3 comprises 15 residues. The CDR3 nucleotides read TGTGCCACCTCCTTACTAGCGGGAAACGGGGTTACGCAGTATTTT. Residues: CATSLLAGNGVTQYF.

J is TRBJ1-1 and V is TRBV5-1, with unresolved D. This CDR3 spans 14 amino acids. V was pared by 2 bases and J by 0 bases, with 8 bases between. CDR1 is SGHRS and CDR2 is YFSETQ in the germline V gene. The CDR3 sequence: CASSFGLMNTEAFF. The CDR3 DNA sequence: TGCGCCAGCAGCTTTGGTCTAATGAACACTGAAGCTTTCTTT.

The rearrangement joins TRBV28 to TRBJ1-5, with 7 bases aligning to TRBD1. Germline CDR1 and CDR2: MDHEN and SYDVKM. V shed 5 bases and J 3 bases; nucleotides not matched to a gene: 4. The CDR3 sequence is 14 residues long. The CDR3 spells CASSRQGTNQPQHF. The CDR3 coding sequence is TGTGCCAGCAGTCGACAGGGTACCAATCAGCCCCAGCATTTT.

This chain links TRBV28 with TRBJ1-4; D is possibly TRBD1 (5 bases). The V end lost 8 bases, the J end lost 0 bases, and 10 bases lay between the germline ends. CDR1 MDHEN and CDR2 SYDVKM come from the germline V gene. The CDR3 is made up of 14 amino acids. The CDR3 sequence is CASSTGATNEKLFF. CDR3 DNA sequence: TGTGCCAGCTCCACGGGGGCAACTAATGAAAAACTGTTTTTT.

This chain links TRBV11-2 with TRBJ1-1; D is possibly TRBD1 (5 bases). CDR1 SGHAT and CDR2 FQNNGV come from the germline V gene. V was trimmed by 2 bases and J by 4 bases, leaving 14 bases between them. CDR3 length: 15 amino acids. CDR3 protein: CASSLKWAGITEAFF. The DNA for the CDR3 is TGTGCCAGCAGCTTAAAGTGGGCAGGGATCACTGAAGCTTTCTTT.

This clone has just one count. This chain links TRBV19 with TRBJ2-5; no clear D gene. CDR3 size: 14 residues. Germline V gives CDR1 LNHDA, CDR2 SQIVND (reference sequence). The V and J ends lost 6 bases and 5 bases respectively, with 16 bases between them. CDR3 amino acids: CASSQTTGGETQYF. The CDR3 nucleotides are TGTGCCAGTAGCCAAACCACGGGTGGGGAGACCCAGTACTTC.

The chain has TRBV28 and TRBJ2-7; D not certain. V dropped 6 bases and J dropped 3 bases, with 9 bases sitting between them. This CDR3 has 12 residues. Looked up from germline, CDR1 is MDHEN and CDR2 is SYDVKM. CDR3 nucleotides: TGTGCCAGCAGAAACAGAATCTACGAGCAGTACTTC. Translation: CASRNRIYEQYF.

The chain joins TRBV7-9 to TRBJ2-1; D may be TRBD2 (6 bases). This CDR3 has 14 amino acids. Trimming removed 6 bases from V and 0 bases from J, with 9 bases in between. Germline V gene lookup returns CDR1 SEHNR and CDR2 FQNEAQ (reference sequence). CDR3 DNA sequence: TGTGCCAGCAGAGCGGGCTTCTCCTACAATGAGCAGTTCTTC. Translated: CASRAGFSYNEQFF.

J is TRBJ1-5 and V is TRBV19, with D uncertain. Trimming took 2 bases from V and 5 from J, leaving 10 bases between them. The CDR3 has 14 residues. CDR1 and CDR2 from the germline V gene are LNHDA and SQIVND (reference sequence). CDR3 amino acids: CASSILVGDQPQHF. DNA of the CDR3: TGTGCCAGTAGTATATTGGTGGGCGATCAGCCCCAGCATTTT.

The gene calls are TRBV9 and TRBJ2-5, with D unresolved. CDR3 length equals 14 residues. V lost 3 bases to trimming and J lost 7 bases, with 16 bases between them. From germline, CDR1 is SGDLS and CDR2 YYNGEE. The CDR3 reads CASSAPTNTGTQYF. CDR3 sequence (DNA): TGTGCCAGCAGCGCCCCTACCAACACTGGGACCCAGTACTTC.

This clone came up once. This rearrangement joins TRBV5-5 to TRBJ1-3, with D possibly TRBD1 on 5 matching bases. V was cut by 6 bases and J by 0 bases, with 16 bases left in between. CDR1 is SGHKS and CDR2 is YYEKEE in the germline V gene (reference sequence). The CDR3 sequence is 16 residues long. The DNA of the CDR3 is TGTGCCAGCACGCCCGGCCTTGGGGCCTCTGGAAACACCATATATTTT. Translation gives CASTPGLGASGNTIYF. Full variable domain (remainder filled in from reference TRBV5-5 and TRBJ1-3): DAGVTQSPTHLIKTRGQQVTLRCSPISGHKSVSWYQQVLGQGPQFIFQYYEKEERGRGNFPDRFSARQFPNYSSELNVNALLLGDSALYLCASTPGLGASGNTIYFGEGSWLTVV.

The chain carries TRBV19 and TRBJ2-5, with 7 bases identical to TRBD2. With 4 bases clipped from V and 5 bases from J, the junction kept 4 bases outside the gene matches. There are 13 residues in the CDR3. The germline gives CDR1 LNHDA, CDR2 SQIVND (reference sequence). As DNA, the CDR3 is TGTGCCAGTAGTAACCAGGGAGGGGAGACCCAGTACTTC. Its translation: CASSNQGGETQYF.

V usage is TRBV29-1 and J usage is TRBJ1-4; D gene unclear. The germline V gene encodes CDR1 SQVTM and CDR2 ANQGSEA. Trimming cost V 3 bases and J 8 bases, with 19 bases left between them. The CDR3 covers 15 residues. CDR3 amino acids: CSVDSGALRGEKLFF. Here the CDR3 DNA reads TGCAGCGTTGATTCTGGAGCCCTAAGAGGGGAAAAACTGTTTTTT.

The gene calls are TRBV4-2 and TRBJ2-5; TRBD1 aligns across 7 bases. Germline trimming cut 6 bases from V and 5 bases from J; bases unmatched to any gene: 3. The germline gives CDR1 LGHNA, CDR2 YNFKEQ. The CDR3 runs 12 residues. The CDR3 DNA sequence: TGTGCCAGCAGAGGGGGCTCGGAGACCCAGTACTTC. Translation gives CASRGGSETQYF.

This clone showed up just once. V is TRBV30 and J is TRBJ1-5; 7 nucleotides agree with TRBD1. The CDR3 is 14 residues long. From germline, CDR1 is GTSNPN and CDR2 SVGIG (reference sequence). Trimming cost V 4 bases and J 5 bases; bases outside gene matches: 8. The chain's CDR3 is CAWTTGQPDQPQHF. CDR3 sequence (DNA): TGTGCCTGGACCACGGGACAGCCCGATCAGCCCCAGCATTTT.

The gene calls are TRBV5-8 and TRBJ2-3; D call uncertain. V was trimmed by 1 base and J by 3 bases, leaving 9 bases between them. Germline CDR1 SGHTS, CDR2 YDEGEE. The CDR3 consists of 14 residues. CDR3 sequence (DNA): TGTGCCAGCAGCTTGCGGATGGTTACAGATACGCAGTATTTT. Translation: CASSLRMVTDTQYF.

The CDR3, as DNA: TGTGCCAGCAGCTTAGGATACGCGGCGGGAAACACTGAAGCTTTCTTT. Protein: CASSLGYAAGNTEAFF. The rearrangement joins TRBV7-9 to TRBJ1-1, with D unclear. The CDR3 consists of 16 residues. Per germline, CDR1 SEHNR and CDR2 FQNEAQ (reference sequence). The V gene lost 1 base and the J gene lost 2 bases, with 14 bases spanning the gap. Full variable domain (rest looked up from reference TRBV7-9 and TRBJ1-1): DTGVSQNPRHKITKRGQNVTFRCDPISEHNRLYWYRQTLGQGPEFLTYFQNEAQLEKSRLLSDRFSAERPKGSFSTLEIQRTEQGDSAMYLCASSLGYAAGNTEAFFGQGTRLTVV.

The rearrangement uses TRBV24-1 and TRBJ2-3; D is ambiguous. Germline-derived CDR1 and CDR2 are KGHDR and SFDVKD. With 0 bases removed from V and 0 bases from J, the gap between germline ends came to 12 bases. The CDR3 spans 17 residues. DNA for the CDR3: TGTGCCACCAGTGATTTGCAGTTCGGATCTAGCACAGATACGCAGTATTTT. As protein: CATSDLQFGSSTDTQYF.

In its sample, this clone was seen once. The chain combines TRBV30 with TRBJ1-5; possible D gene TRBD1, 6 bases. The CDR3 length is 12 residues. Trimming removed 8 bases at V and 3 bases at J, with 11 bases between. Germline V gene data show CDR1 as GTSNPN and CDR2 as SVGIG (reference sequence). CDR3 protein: CAQDSNNQPQHF. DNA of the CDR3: TGTGCCCAGGACAGCAACAATCAGCCCCAGCATTTT.